This TCR beta chain was sequenced for a study of cytomegalovirus exposure and HLA in healthy donors. Study conclusions and caveats: Most CMV-associated TCR beta chains appeared HLA-restricted in a later analysis.

V was clipped by 5 bases and J by 1 base, with 15 bases between them. The CDR3 extends over 16 amino acids. Germline CDR1 and CDR2: MDHEN and SYDVKM. In this sample, this clone turned up a few times. Its antigen is currently unknown. 60 Vbeta and 13 Jbeta primers were used in PCR. The method was immunoSEQ multiplex PCR; TCRdb's version includes in-frame clones alone and lacks a portion of them. The sample includes fewer than 140,000 clones, more than 65% of them seen just once. The receptor was derived from a boy aged 5-17 years in good health and CMV-seronegative. The chain uses TRBV28 and TRBJ1-5, with D perhaps matching TRBD1 (6 bases). The sample comprised PBMCs. The CDR3 here is CASSPPGTGSNQPQHF. DNA for the CDR3: TGTGCCAGCAGTCCCCCGGGTACAGGGAGCAATCAGCCCCAGCATTTT.